This entry concerns a single T cell receptor (beta chain). Clones were read by immunoSEQ multiplex PCR, and TCRdb kept only the in-frame ones, dropping some. The data show about 56,000 clones, 90% to 95% seen once. The sample belongs to a study of technical replicates of blood from several donors. The CDR3 is made up of 12 amino acids. Germline V lookup: CDR1 SQVTM, CDR2 ANQGSEA. V was pared by 8 bases and J by 2 bases, with 10 bases between. J is TRBJ2-1 and V is TRBV29-1; D is undetermined. The sequenced material came from PBMCs. The clonotype originates from a human donor in good health. Some clones in this sample may be carry-over from other donors' samples. The CDR3 is CSSLVAYNEQFF. The CDR3 coding sequence is TGCAGCTCCCTAGTGGCCTACAATGAGCAGTTCTTC.